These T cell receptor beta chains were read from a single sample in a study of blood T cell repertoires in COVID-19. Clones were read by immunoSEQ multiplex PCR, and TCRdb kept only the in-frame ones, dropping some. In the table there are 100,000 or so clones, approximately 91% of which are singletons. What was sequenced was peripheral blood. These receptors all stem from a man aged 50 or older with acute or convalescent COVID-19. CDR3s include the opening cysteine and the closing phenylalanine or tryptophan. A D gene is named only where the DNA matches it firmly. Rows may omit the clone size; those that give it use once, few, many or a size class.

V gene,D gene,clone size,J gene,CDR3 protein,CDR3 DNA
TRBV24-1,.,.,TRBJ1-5,CATRGIRGGQPQHF,TGTGCCACCAGAGGAATTAGGGGCGGTCAGCCCCAGCATTTT
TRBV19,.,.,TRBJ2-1,CASRSPQGTYNEQFF,TGTGCCAGTAGATCCCCGCAGGGTACCTACAATGAGCAGTTCTTC
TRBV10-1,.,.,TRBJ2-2,CASSGSVHTGELFF,TGCGCCAGCAGTGGATCAGTACACACCGGGGAGCTGTTTTTT
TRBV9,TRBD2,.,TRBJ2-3,CASSVEGGTSGGALDTQYF,TGTGCCAGCAGCGTAGAGGGAGGGACTAGCGGGGGGGCGTTAGATACGCAGTATTTT
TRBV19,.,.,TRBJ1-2,CASSIAQNYGYTF,TGTGCCAGTAGTATAGCACAGAACTATGGCTACACCTTC
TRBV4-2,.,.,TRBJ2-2,CASSQAAQRNTGELFF,TGTGCCAGCAGCCAAGCGGCCCAGCGGAACACCGGGGAGCTGTTTTTT
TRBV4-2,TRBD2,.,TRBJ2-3,CATTTSGDTDTQYF,TGTGCCACAACAACTAGCGGTGACACAGATACGCAGTATTTT
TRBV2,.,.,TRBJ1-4,CASRIRQATGEKLFF,TGTGCCAGCAGGATACGACAGGCCACTGGGGAAAAACTGTTTTTT
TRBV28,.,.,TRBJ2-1,CATVRDNYNEQFF,TGTGCCACCGTCCGGGACAACTACAATGAGCAGTTCTTC
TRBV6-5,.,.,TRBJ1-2,CATDGAYRGSGYTF,TGTGCCACCGACGGAGCATATAGGGGGTCCGGCTACACCTTC
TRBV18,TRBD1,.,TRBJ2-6,CASTRQGAITSGANVLTF,TGTGCCAGCACCCGACAGGGGGCTATAACCTCTGGGGCCAACGTCCTGACTTTC
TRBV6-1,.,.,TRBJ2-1,CASSEEPVGGEQFF,TGTGCCAGCAGTGAAGAGCCGGTGGGGGGTGAGCAGTTCTTC
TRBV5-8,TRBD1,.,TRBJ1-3,CASSRQGMDSGNTIYF,TGTGCCAGCAGTCGACAGGGTATGGACTCTGGAAACACCATATATTTT
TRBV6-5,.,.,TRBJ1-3,CASSLTQGAGNTIYF,TGTGCCAGCAGTCTTACACAGGGCGCTGGAAACACCATATATTTT
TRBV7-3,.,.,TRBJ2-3,CASSLTSDRLDTQYF,TGTGCCAGCAGCTTAACGTCGGACAGATTGGATACGCAGTATTTT
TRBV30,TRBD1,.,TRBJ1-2,CAFSLSRTGNYGYTF,TGTGCCTTCTCGTTAAGTAGGACAGGGAACTATGGCTACACCTTC
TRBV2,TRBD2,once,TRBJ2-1,CASRQRGVYNEQFF,TGTGCCAGCAGGCAGCGGGGGGTCTACAATGAGCAGTTCTTC
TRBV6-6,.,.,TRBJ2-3,CASSSPSSTDTQYF,TGTGCCAGCAGTAGCCCATCTAGCACAGATACGCAGTATTTT
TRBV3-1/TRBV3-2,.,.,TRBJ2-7,CASSQTGSYLEQYF,TGTGCCAGCAGCCAAACAGGGTCTTACTTAGAGCAGTACTTC
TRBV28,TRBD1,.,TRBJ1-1,CASSLSGQGTEAFF,TGTGCCAGCAGTTTATCTGGACAGGGCACTGAAGCTTTCTTT
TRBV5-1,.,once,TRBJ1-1,CASSLAGGKIDTEAFF,TGCGCCAGCAGCTTGGCCGGGGGAAAGATTGACACTGAAGCTTTCTTT
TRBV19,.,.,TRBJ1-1,CASSGPGWAEAFF,TGTGCCAGTAGTGGGCCAGGATGGGCAGAAGCTTTCTTT
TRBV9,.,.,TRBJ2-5,CASSEQAQETQYF,TGTGCCAGCAGCGAACAGGCCCAAGAGACCCAGTACTTC
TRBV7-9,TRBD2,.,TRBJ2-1,CASSFGTSGGNEQFF,TGTGCCAGCAGCTTCGGGACTAGCGGTGGTAATGAGCAGTTCTTC
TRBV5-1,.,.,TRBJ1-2,CASSLAGTTLGYTF,TGCGCCAGCAGCTTGGCCGGGACAACGTTGGGCTACACCTTC
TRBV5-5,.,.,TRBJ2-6,CASSPSRVSGANVLTF,TGTGCCAGCAGCCCGTCCCGTGTCTCTGGGGCCAACGTCCTGACTTTC
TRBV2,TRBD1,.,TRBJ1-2,CASSDREGAKSGYTF,TGTGCCAGCAGTGATCGGGAGGGGGCGAAGAGTGGCTACACCTTC
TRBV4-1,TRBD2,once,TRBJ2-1,CASSHAPPGTSGYNEQFF,TGCGCCAGCAGCCACGCGCCCCCCGGGACTAGCGGATACAATGAGCAGTTCTTC
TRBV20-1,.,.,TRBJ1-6,CSATDGGPNSPLHF,TGCAGTGCTACTGACGGGGGGCCGAATTCACCCCTCCACTTT
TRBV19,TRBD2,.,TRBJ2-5,CASRDSGAAKETQYF,TGTGCCAGTCGGGATAGCGGGGCGGCAAAAGAGACCCAGTACTTC
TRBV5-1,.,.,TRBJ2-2,CASSLGTSNTGELFF,TGCGCCAGCAGCTTGGGAACATCGAACACCGGGGAGCTGTTTTTT
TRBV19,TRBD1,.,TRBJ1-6,CASDRGHNSPLHF,TGTGCCAGCGACAGGGGGCACAATTCACCCCTCCACTTT
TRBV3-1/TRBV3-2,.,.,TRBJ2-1,CASSPSPGSGNEQFF,TGTGCCAGCAGCCCCAGTCCGGGGTCCGGCAATGAGCAGTTCTTC
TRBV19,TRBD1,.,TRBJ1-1,CASNTGTGVIQASGDTEAFF,TGTGCCAGCAATACCGGGACAGGGGTCATCCAGGCCTCAGGAGACACTGAAGCTTTCTTT
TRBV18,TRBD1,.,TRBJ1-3,CASSPDRAGNTIYF,TGTGCCAGCTCACCGGACAGGGCTGGAAACACCATATATTTT
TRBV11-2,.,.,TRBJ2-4,CASSSRTDLLAKNIQYF,TGTGCCAGCAGCTCTCGGACAGATCTTCTAGCCAAAAACATTCAGTACTTC
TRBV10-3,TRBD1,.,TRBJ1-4,CAISRGGQGNEKLFF,TGTGCCATCAGTAGGGGGGGACAGGGAAATGAAAAACTGTTTTTT
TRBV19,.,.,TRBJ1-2,CASSTTGSPGGYTF,TGTGCCAGTAGTACTACCGGGTCTCCGGGTGGCTACACCTTC
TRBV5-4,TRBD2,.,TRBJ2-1,CASSSGLAGGREQFF,TGTGCCAGCAGCTCGGGACTAGCGGGGGGTAGAGAGCAGTTCTTC
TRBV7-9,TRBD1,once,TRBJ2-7,CASSSTGAGEQYF,TGTGCCAGCAGCTCGACAGGGGCTGGCGAGCAGTACTTC
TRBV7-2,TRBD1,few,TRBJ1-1,CASSASGTGDGTNTEAFF,TGTGCCAGCAGCGCCTCCGGGACAGGGGATGGGACGAACACTGAAGCTTTCTTT
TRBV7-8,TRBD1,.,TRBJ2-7,CASSLAWRTGHEQYF,TGTGCCAGCAGCTTAGCGTGGAGGACAGGGCACGAGCAGTACTTC
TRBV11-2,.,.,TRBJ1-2,CASSLTLDPNYGYTF,TGTGCCAGCAGCTTGACACTCGACCCTAACTATGGCTACACCTTC
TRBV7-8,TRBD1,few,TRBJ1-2,CASSPWDSTGYTF,TGTGCCAGCAGCCCGTGGGACAGCACAGGCTACACCTTC
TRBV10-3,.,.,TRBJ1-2,CAIMRESNYGYTF,TGTGCCATCATGAGGGAGTCTAACTATGGCTACACCTTC
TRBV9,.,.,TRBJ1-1,CASSPRALGGTEAFF,TGTGCCAGCAGCCCTAGGGCTCTGGGAGGAACTGAAGCTTTCTTT